This T cell receptor beta chain appears in the sequencing data of a study of identical twins. Study-level points and caveats: Fewer insertions characterized abundant cord blood beta clonotypes, whereas memory repertoires showed none.

Deletions cut 5 bases from V and 2 bases from J, with 15 bases between. The germline gives CDR1 MNHEY, CDR2 SMNVEV (reference sequence). CDR3 size: 15 residues. TCRdb reanalysed the 5' RACE reads using MiXCR and keeps one entry per CDR3 protein. Here the sample spans hundreds of thousands of distinct CDR3 sequences, less than 25% being singletons. This clonotype was counted only a few times. Its target is unknown. Healthy Caucasians supplied all donations. The sample was also reused in another study, on T cells expressing NK-cell markers. That publication notes: Among the experiments, several used an anti-gamma-delta TCR antibody to restrict sorting to alpha-beta TCR T cells. About six donors showed dominant NKG2C+ clonotypes comprising roughly 1.0-7.5% of their CD8+ T cells.

This TCR was recovered from a woman in her late teens or twenties in good health. The V gene is TRBV27, the J gene TRBJ2-5, with D unclear. The sample taken for sequencing was PBMCs. CDR3 sequence: CASSPDLVSQETQYF. CDR3 sequence (DNA): TGTGCCAGCAGTCCCGACCTAGTCTCACAAGAGACCCAGTACTTC.